This T cell receptor (beta chain) is drawn from a study of T cell responses to AZD1222 COVID-19 vaccine. General study findings and limits: Clonal diversity was possibly underestimated, and white British individuals and females predominated among donors. In the spike-specific TCR repertoire, nearly half reportedly target unmutated variant regions.

Germline V gene lookup returns CDR1 LNHDA and CDR2 SQIVND (reference sequence). V was trimmed by 11 bases and J by 0 bases, leaving 17 bases between them. The CDR3 sequence is 16 residues long. Concerning this clone itself: Its antigen is unknown.

Using immunoSEQ multiplex PCR, the repertoire was profiled, and TCRdb retains in-frame clones only, with some absent. The sample consists of around 150,000 clones, roughly nine tenths of them appearing once. The J gene is TRBJ2-6, the V gene TRBV19, with a possible D match to TRBD1 (5 bases). The source is an adult who received the AZD1222 COVID-19 vaccine. The source material was peripheral blood, sampled 28 days after the second AZD1222 dose. The CDR3 spells CAPSPRQSSGANVLTF. The CDR3 nucleotides read TGTGCCCCTTCACCTCGACAGTCCTCTGGGGCCAACGTCCTGACTTTC.